Reported below is one T cell receptor (beta chain). As it was prepared, the TCRbeta library received unique molecular identifiers. TCRdb reprocessed the PCR reads with MiXCR, giving one entry per CDR3 protein. The repertoire holds hundreds of thousands of distinct CDR3 sequences, with 15% to 20% as singletons. This record comes from a study of T-cell reconstitution after alpha-beta-depleted transplantation in children. The CDR3 is 19 residues long. Unmatched junction bases numbered 15, after V lost 3 bases and J lost 5 bases. Germline V CDR1 and CDR2: LNHNV, YYDKDF (reference sequence). The chain carries TRBV15 and TRBJ2-7; 14 bases align to TRBD2. This receptor was identified in a human donor who donated a stem cell graft to a child with acute lymphoblastic leukemia. The input for sequencing was PBMCs from the stem cell graft donor, taken from the stem cell graft. The chain's CDR3 is CATSSPPGLAGVVRHEQYF. CDR3 sequence (DNA): TGTGCCACCAGCAGTCCTCCGGGACTAGCGGGAGTCGTCCGCCACGAGCAGTACTTC.